Listed here are 32 T cell receptor beta chains from one sample, sequenced in a study of T cell clusters in autoimmune cytopenias. One tube held mixed TRB-A and TRB-B primer pools for touch-down PCR. TCRdb reprocessed the multiplex PCR reads and stores each CDR3 protein as one record, lacking DNA. This table lists about 2,000 distinct CDR3 sequences. TRB was amplified from about 270 ng of peripheral blood genomic DNA per sample. Sequencing used peripheral blood. Receptors originate from a human donor with an autoimmune cytopenia or autoimmune hepatitis (not recorded which).

V gene TRBV28 combines with J gene TRBJ1-4. CDR3 length equals 15 residues. CDR1 is MDHEN and CDR2 is SYDVKM in the germline V gene. The CDR3 is CASRPRSGWSEKLFF.

The chain couples TRBV5-1 to TRBJ2-3. CDR1 SGHRS and CDR2 YFSETQ come from the germline V gene. CDR3 size: 15 residues. CDR3 protein: CASSLEGRGTDTQYF. The whole variable domain, remainder taken from reference TRBV5-1 and TRBJ2-3, is KAGVTQTPRYLIKTRGQQVTLSCSPISGHRSVSWYQQTPGQGLQFLFEYFSETQRNKGNFPGRFSGRQFSNSRSEMNVSTLELGDSALYLCASSLEGRGTDTQYFGPGTRLTVL.

Considering frequency, this clonotype is medium-sized. The chain links TRBV20-1 to TRBJ1-3; as DNA is missing, the TRBD1 call by TCRdb cannot be tested. CDR1 DFQATT and CDR2 SNEGSKA come from the germline V gene (reference sequence). This CDR3 has 14 amino acids. The CDR3 sequence: CSARVGQGRNTIYF.

The rearrangement joins TRBV5-6 to TRBJ1-4; absent DNA, TCRdb's TRBD1 call cannot be checked. The CDR3 is 16 residues long. CDR1 and CDR2 from the germline V gene are SGHDT and YYEEEE. The CDR3 reads CASSFGGQGAGEKLFF. The full variable domain, completed using reference TRBV5-6 and TRBJ1-4, is DAGVTQSPTHLIKTRGQQVTLRCSPKSGHDTVSWYQQALGQGPQFIFQYYEEEERQRGNFPDRFSGHQFPNYSSELNVNALLLGDSALYLCASSFGGQGAGEKLFFGSGTQLSVL.

This clonotype is deemed medium-sized by its frequency. This chain joins TRBV6-1 and TRBJ1-2. The CDR3 extends over 15 amino acids. CDR1 and CDR2 (germline): MNHNS, SASEGT. The chain's CDR3 is CASSEARTTNYGYTF.

By frequency, this clonotype is medium-sized (0.01 to 0.1%). This chain joins TRBV12-3 or TRBV12-4 and TRBJ2-5. This CDR3 spans 16 amino acids. CDR3 sequence: CASSFGAMLHQETQYF.

This clonotype is classed as medium-sized (0.01 to 0.1%) by frequency. V usage is TRBV20-1 and J usage is TRBJ2-5; lacking DNA, the TRBD2 call made by TCRdb goes unchecked. The length of the CDR3 is 15 residues. Germline V gene sequence: CDR1 DFQATT, CDR2 SNEGSKA (reference sequence). CDR3 residues: CSADHRLGNQETQYF.

This chain joins TRBV19 and TRBJ2-1; without DNA, the TCRdb call of TRBD2 cannot be checked. Germline V gives CDR1 LNHDA, CDR2 SQIVND (reference sequence). This CDR3 is built from 16 residues. The CDR3 loop reads CASSQDRGTSGGAKFF.

This clonotype is called medium-sized based on its frequency. The rearrangement uses TRBV5-1 and TRBJ2-5; there is no DNA to check the TCRdb D call of TRBD2. Germline CDR1 SGHRS, CDR2 YFSETQ. The CDR3 covers 17 residues. The CDR3 loop is CASSSGGSASFQETQYF.

By frequency, this clonotype registers medium-sized. The CDR3 region is CASRDDTQETQYF. This chain connects TRBV12-3 or TRBV12-4 to TRBJ2-5. The CDR3 covers 13 residues.

This clonotype counts as medium-sized by frequency. V usage is TRBV12-3 or TRBV12-4 and J usage is TRBJ1-5. This CDR3 has 17 amino acids. The CDR3 loop is CASSLGGGGFSNQPQHF.

Judged by frequency, this clonotype is medium-sized. The rearrangement uses TRBV18 and TRBJ1-1. The CDR3 is 13 amino acids. Germline CDR1 reads KGHSH; CDR2 reads LQKENI. The CDR3 here is CASSLGMNTEAFF. Full variable domain (rest looked up from reference TRBV18 and TRBJ1-1): NAGVMQNPRHLVRRRGQEARLRCSPMKGHSHVYWYRQLPEEGLKFMVYLQKENIIDESGMPKERFSAEFPKEGPSILRIQQVVRGDSAAYFCASSLGMNTEAFFGQGTRLTVV.

The rearrangement uses TRBV5-1 and TRBJ1-2; TCRdb returns TRBD1, unconfirmable since there is no DNA. The CDR3 extends over 14 amino acids. Germline assignment: CDR1 SGHRS and CDR2 YFSETQ. The CDR3 is CASAIQGEEEGYTF. The full variable domain, its missing parts supplied by reference TRBV5-1 and TRBJ1-2, is KAGVTQTPRYLIKTRGQQVTLSCSPISGHRSVSWYQQTPGQGLQFLFEYFSETQRNKGNFPGRFSGRQFSNSRSEMNVSTLELGDSALYLCASAIQGEEEGYTFGSGTRLTVV.

This clonotype is labeled medium-sized (0.01 to 0.1%) based on frequency. CDR3 residues: CASSLRQNTGELFF. The rearrangement links TRBV7-2 to TRBJ2-2. Germline V gives CDR1 SGHTA, CDR2 FQGNSA. This CDR3 is built from 14 residues.

This clonotype is identified as medium-sized from frequency. The chain recombines TRBV5-4 with TRBJ1-2. Germline CDR1 and CDR2: SGHNT and YYREEE (reference sequence). The CDR3 consists of 16 residues. CDR3 sequence reads: CASSRGKAGDYYGYTF.

This clonotype is identified as medium-sized from frequency. This rearrangement joins TRBV6-6 to TRBJ2-1; TCRdb calls TRBD1, which cannot be checked without DNA. CDR1 MNHNY and CDR2 SVGAGI come from the germline V gene (reference sequence). CDR3 length: 17 residues. This CDR3 is CASSYSLPGQARNEQFF.

The genes are TRBV4-1 and TRBJ2-1. The CDR3 is made up of 14 amino acids. Germline assignment: CDR1 MGHRA and CDR2 YSYEKL. This CDR3 is CASSQVAGYNEQFF.

This clonotype is medium-sized by frequency. This chain joins TRBV6-1 and TRBJ2-3; the TRBD2 assignment by TCRdb is unverifiable without DNA. Germline CDR1 reads MNHNS; CDR2 reads SASEGT. This CDR3 region has 14 residues. CDR3 residues: CASNPGLAGQRQYF.

Frequency places this clonotype as medium-sized. V is TRBV18 and J is TRBJ2-5. This CDR3 has 14 amino acids. Germline V gives CDR1 KGHSH, CDR2 LQKENI. CDR3 sequence reads: CASSPGEQKETQYF.

This clonotype shows up as medium-sized by frequency. The J gene is TRBJ2-5, the V gene TRBV4-2; the TCRdb D gene call, TRBD1, has no DNA to confirm it. The CDR3 loop spans 15 amino acids. Germline loops: CDR1 LGHNA, CDR2 YNFKEQ. The chain's CDR3 is CASSQEDRGEETQYF.

This clonotype is called medium-sized based on its frequency. The rearrangement joins TRBV12-3 or TRBV12-4 to TRBJ2-1; there is no DNA to check the TCRdb D call of TRBD1. There are 15 residues in the CDR3. The CDR3 loop is CASSLRGTGDNEQFF.

According to its frequency, this clonotype is medium-sized. The J gene is TRBJ2-7, the V gene TRBV12-3 or TRBV12-4; without DNA, the TCRdb call of TRBD1 cannot be checked. The CDR3 runs 14 residues. CDR3 sequence: CASRRTGSSYEQYF.

V is TRBV20-1 and J is TRBJ1-4; TCRdb calls TRBD1, which cannot be checked without DNA. Germline assignment: CDR1 DFQATT and CDR2 SNEGSKA (reference sequence). The CDR3 totals 13 residues. Here the CDR3 reads CSASRTALRELFF.

This chain links TRBV18 with TRBJ2-5; TCRdb's D gene call, TRBD1, goes unchecked for lack of DNA. This CDR3 spans 12 amino acids. Germline loops: CDR1 KGHSH, CDR2 LQKENI. CDR3 amino acids: CASWGGGETQYF.

The chain joins TRBV28 to TRBJ2-5; TCRdb reports TRBD1, a call that lacks DNA to check it against. From germline, CDR1 is MDHEN and CDR2 SYDVKM. CDR3 length: 15 amino acids. CDR3 loop: CASSSQGGSQETQYF. The variable domain in full, completed from reference TRBV28 and TRBJ2-5, reads DVKVTQSSRYLVKRTGEKVFLECVQDMDHENMFWYRQDPGLGLRLIYFSYDVKMKEKGDIPEGYSVSREKKERFSLILESASTNQTSMYLCASSSQGGSQETQYFGPGTRLLVL.

This clonotype is classed as medium-sized by frequency. The chain couples TRBV28 to TRBJ1-5; TCRdb reports TRBD1, a call that lacks DNA to check it against. The CDR3 consists of 14 residues. The germline CDR1 and CDR2 sequences are MDHEN and SYDVKM. This CDR3 is CASSLTGAEQPQHF.

This clonotype shows up as medium-sized (0.01 to 0.1%) by frequency. The chain carries TRBV27 and TRBJ1-5; TCRdb lists TRBD1, though no DNA is available to test this call. The CDR3 runs 15 residues. The germline V gene encodes CDR1 MNHEY and CDR2 SMNVEV (reference sequence). The CDR3 loop reads CASSFRAREGQPQHF.

Considering frequency, this clonotype is large. This sequence joins TRBV19 and TRBJ2-3; the TRBD1 assignment by TCRdb is unverifiable without DNA. The CDR3 loop spans 17 amino acids. Per germline, CDR1 LNHDA and CDR2 SQIVND (reference sequence). The CDR3 loop reads CASSHPGPQRGADTQYF.

According to its frequency, this clonotype is medium-sized. The chain combines TRBV5-1 with TRBJ1-6; TCRdb designates TRBD1, a call that cannot be tested without DNA. The germline CDR1 and CDR2 sequences are SGHRS and YFSETQ. This CDR3 has 16 residues. This chain's CDR3 is CASSLDGQGPGSPLHF.

In terms of frequency, this clonotype is medium-sized. This chain uses TRBV6-1 with TRBJ1-2; TCRdb indicates TRBD1, and absent DNA this call remains unverified. The CDR3 is made up of 15 amino acids. The V gene's germline CDR1 is MNHNS and CDR2 SASEGT. The CDR3 reads CASSQGTGANYGYTF.

This clonotype registers medium-sized by frequency. This chain connects TRBV5-5 to TRBJ2-2. Germline assignment: CDR1 SGHKS and CDR2 YYEKEE (reference sequence). CDR3 length: 13 residues. The CDR3 loop reads CASSFSTNGELFF.

This sequence joins TRBV20-1 and TRBJ1-6; absent DNA, TCRdb's TRBD1 call cannot be checked. This CDR3 region has 16 residues. Germline V lookup: CDR1 DFQATT, CDR2 SNEGSKA (reference sequence). CDR3 loop: CSARSLGAGYNSPLHF.